The rows below give T cell receptor beta chains drawn from one sample of a study of shared clonotypes between healthy human individuals. Sequencing used immunoSEQ multiplex PCR; TCRdb keeps in-frame clones, though not all of them. The sample lists about 800,000 clones, 90% to 98% seen once, with less than 0.25% in the top ten. The sample was naive CD8+ T cells sorted from blood. These receptors came from a man aged 25 to 40 in good health. CDR3s include the opening cysteine and the closing phenylalanine or tryptophan. A D gene is named only where the DNA matches it firmly. Rows may omit the clone size; those that give it use once, few, many or a size class.

d_gene,abundance,len,v_gene,j_gene,CDR3aa,CDR3nt
NA,NA,17,TRBV16,TRBJ1-5,CASSQFKGGNNNQPQHF,TGTGCCAGCAGCCAATTTAAGGGAGGGAATAACAATCAGCCCCAGCATTTT
NA,once,14,TRBV6-5,TRBJ1-2,CASSYGPSDYGYTF,TGTGCCAGCAGTTACGGTCCTAGTGACTATGGCTACACCTTC
NA,NA,12,TRBV10-3,TRBJ1-1,CAIGGLNTEAFF,TGTGCCATCGGAGGACTGAACACTGAAGCTTTCTTT
NA,NA,13,TRBV11-1,TRBJ2-1,CASSPPLRNEQFF,TGTGCCAGCAGCCCACCCTTACGCAATGAGCAGTTCTTC
NA,NA,16,TRBV5-4,TRBJ1-1,CASSPSPLGQNTEAFF,TGTGCCAGCAGCCCGTCACCTCTTGGACAGAACACTGAAGCTTTCTTT
NA,NA,14,TRBV2,TRBJ1-1,CASSEAGEDTEAFF,TGTGCCAGCAGTGAAGCAGGGGAGGACACTGAAGCTTTCTTT
NA,NA,15,TRBV6-1,TRBJ2-7,CASSEQLFPAYEQYF,TGTGCCAGCAGCGAACAACTCTTCCCAGCCTACGAGCAGTACTTC
NA,NA,11,TRBV29-1,TRBJ2-7,CSVEVLGEQYF,TGCAGCGTTGAGGTGCTAGGAGAGCAGTACTTC
NA,NA,14,TRBV10-3,TRBJ1-5,CAISESRSNQPQHF,TGTGCCATCAGTGAGTCGAGAAGCAATCAGCCCCAGCATTTT
TRBD1,NA,16,TRBV28,TRBJ2-7,CASSYPPGQDPYEQYF,TGTGCCAGCAGTTACCCCCCGGGACAGGACCCCTACGAGCAGTACTTC
NA,NA,16,TRBV27,TRBJ2-1,CASSSWRGPPYNEQFF,TGTGCCAGCAGTTCCTGGAGGGGTCCCCCGTACAATGAGCAGTTCTTC
NA,NA,15,TRBV7-6,TRBJ2-2,CASNPWVGQTGELFF,TGTGCCAGCAACCCTTGGGTGGGACAAACCGGGGAGCTGTTTTTT
NA,once,12,TRBV5-4,TRBJ2-1,CASSLVDNEQFF,TGTGCCAGCAGCTTGGTGGACAATGAGCAGTTCTTC
NA,NA,15,TRBV27,TRBJ1-2,CASSLSRAGVYGYTF,TGTGCCAGCAGTTTATCGAGAGCAGGCGTCTATGGCTACACCTTC
NA,NA,18,TRBV7-7,TRBJ2-6,CASSIYGKCQSRANVLTF,TGTGCCAGCAGCATATATGGTAAGTGCCAAAGTCGGGCCAACGTCCTGACTTTC
TRBD1,NA,15,TRBV28,TRBJ2-5,CASSSWDRGQETQYF,TGTGCCAGCAGTTCCTGGGACAGGGGGCAAGAGACCCAGTACTTC
NA,NA,17,TRBV4-1,TRBJ2-1,CASSRMGGGSAYNEQFF,TGCGCCAGCAGCCGAATGGGTGGTGGGAGCGCCTACAATGAGCAGTTCTTC
NA,NA,15,TRBV4-1,TRBJ1-2,CASSQVLPLSYGYTF,TGCGCCAGCAGCCAAGTTCTTCCGTTAAGCTATGGCTACACCTTC
TRBD2,NA,14,TRBV4-2,TRBJ2-7,CASSHRGEAYEQYF,TGTGCCAGCAGCCACCGGGGGGAGGCCTACGAGCAGTACTTC
NA,NA,12,TRBV15,TRBJ2-5,CATSTRQETQYF,TGTGCCACCAGCACCAGGCAAGAGACCCAGTACTTC
NA,NA,14,TRBV15,TRBJ2-1,CATQPEGDYNEQFF,TGTGCCACCCAACCGGAGGGGGATTACAATGAGCAGTTCTTC
NA,NA,15,TRBV7-6,TRBJ1-1,CASSFPYLGLTEAFF,TGTGCCAGCAGCTTTCCTTACTTGGGGTTGACTGAAGCTTTCTTT
TRBD1,NA,15,TRBV6-6,TRBJ2-2,CASSPDRGNTGELFF,TGTGCCAGCAGTCCTGACAGGGGGAACACCGGGGAGCTGTTTTTT
TRBD2,once,15,TRBV29-1,TRBJ2-5,CSVESWREEEETQYF,TGCAGCGTTGAAAGTTGGCGGGAGGAGGAGGAGACCCAGTACTTC
NA,NA,14,TRBV27,TRBJ2-7,CASSFLGHLYEQYF,TGTGCCAGCAGTTTTCTCGGACACTTGTACGAGCAGTACTTC
NA,NA,14,TRBV29-1,TRBJ2-7,CSVELGSGSYEQYF,TGCAGCGTTGAACTCGGGAGCGGTTCCTACGAGCAGTACTTC
NA,NA,12,TRBV7-9,TRBJ2-3,CASSQQVSAQYF,TGTGCCAGCAGCCAGCAGGTATCCGCGCAGTATTTT
NA,NA,13,TRBV4-3,TRBJ2-2,CASSPTATGELFF,TGCGCCAGCAGTCCTACTGCAACCGGGGAGCTGTTTTTT
NA,once,15,TRBV29-1,TRBJ2-7,CSVEAERDTTYEQYF,TGCAGCGTTGAAGCCGAACGGGACACGACCTACGAGCAGTACTTC
TRBD1,NA,14,TRBV25-1,TRBJ2-7,CASSAGTGVYEQYF,TGTGCCAGCAGTGCCGGGACAGGGGTCTACGAGCAGTACTTC
TRBD1,once,13,TRBV7-8,TRBJ1-1,CASSVGTELEAFF,TGTGCCAGCAGCGTCGGGACAGAGCTTGAAGCTTTCTTT
TRBD2,NA,16,TRBV7-6,TRBJ2-3,CASSLGGGSLVDTQYF,TGTGCCAGCAGCTTAGGCGGCGGGAGTTTAGTAGATACGCAGTATTTT
NA,NA,16,TRBV27,TRBJ2-3,CASSLYYGGDRDTQYF,TGTGCCAGCAGTTTATACTACGGGGGAGATAGAGATACGCAGTATTTT
NA,NA,14,TRBV5-6,TRBJ1-1,CASSPTGVNTEAFF,TGTGCCAGCAGCCCTACAGGCGTGAACACTGAAGCTTTCTTT
NA,NA,14,TRBV27,TRBJ2-7,CASSPFGSRYEQYF,TGTGCCAGCAGTCCTTTTGGTAGCCGCTACGAGCAGTACTTC
TRBD1,NA,14,TRBV5-5,TRBJ1-2,CASSSTGANYGYTF,TGTGCCAGCAGCTCGACAGGGGCTAACTATGGCTACACCTTC
NA,NA,14,TRBV11-2,TRBJ2-7,CASSLGVRSYEQYF,TGTGCCAGCAGCTTAGGTGTCAGAAGCTACGAGCAGTACTTC
TRBD2,NA,13,TRBV27,TRBJ2-1,CASSLSAGGEQFF,TGTGCCAGCAGTTTATCAGCGGGAGGTGAGCAGTTCTTC
TRBD2,NA,14,TRBV27,TRBJ2-1,CASRFLAGEHEQFF,TGTGCCAGCAGGTTTCTAGCGGGAGAACATGAGCAGTTCTTC
NA,NA,15,TRBV9,TRBJ2-7,CASSPSGATHYEQYF,TGTGCCAGCAGCCCTTCTGGGGCGACTCACTACGAGCAGTACTTC
NA,once,14,TRBV11-2,TRBJ2-7,CASSSSVPIYEQYF,TGTGCCAGCAGCTCTTCGGTCCCAATCTACGAGCAGTACTTC